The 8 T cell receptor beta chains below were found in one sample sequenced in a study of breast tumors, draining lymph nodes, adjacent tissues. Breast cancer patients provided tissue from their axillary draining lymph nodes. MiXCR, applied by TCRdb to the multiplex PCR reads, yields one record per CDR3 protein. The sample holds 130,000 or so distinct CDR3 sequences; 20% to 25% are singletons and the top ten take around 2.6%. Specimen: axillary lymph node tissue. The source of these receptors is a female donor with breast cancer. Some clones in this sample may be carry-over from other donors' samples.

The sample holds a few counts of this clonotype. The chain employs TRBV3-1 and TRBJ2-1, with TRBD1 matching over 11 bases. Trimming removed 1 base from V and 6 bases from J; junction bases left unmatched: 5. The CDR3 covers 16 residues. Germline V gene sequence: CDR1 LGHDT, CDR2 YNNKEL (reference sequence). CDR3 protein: CASSQGTGGAGNEQFF. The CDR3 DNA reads TGTGCCAGCAGCCAAGGGACAGGGGGCGCGGGCAATGAGCAGTTCTTC.

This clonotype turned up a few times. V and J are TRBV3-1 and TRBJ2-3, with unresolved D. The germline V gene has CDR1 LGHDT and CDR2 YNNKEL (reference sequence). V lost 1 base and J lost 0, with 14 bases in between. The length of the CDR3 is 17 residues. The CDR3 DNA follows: TGTGCCAGCAGCCAAGCAAGCCTTCATCCTAGCACAGATACGCAGTATTTT. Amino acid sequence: CASSQASLHPSTDTQYF.

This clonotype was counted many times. The CDR3 DNA reads TGCAGTGCCGTGGGGCACAGGGGGCAGACAGATACGCAGTATTTT. It specifies CSAVGHRGQTDTQYF. The chain combines TRBV20-1 with TRBJ2-3, with 9 bases identical to TRBD1. V shed 6 bases and J 3 bases; nucleotides not matched to a gene: 10. The CDR3 runs 15 residues. Germline CDR1 reads DFQATT; CDR2 reads SNEGSKA (reference sequence).

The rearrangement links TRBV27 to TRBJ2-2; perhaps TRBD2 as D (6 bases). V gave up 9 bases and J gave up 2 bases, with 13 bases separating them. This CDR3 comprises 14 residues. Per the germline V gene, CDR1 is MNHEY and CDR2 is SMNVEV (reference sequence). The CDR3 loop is CASHRAGNTGELFF. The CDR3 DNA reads TGTGCCAGTCATAGGGCGGGAAACACCGGGGAGCTGTTTTTT.

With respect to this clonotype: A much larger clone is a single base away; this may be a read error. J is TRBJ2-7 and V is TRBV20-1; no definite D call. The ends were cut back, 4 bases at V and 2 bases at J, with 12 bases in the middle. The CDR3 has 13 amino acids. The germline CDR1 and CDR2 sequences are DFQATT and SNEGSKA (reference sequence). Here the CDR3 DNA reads TGCAGTGCTACACGGGTCAGTACCTACGAGCAGTACTTC. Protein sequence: CSATRVSTYEQYF.

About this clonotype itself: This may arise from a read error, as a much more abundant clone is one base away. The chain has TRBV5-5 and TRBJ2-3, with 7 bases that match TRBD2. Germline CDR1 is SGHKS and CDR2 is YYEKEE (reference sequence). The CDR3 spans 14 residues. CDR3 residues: CASSSQTSTDAQYF. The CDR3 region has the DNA TGTGCCAGCAGCTCACAGACTAGCACAGATGCGCAGTATTTT.

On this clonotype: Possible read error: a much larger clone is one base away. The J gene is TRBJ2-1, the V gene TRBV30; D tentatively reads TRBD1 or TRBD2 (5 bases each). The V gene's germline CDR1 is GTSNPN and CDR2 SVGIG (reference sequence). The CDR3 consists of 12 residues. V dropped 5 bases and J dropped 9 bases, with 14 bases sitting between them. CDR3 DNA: TGTGCCTGGGCCCGGGGCAGGAGTGAGCAGTTCTTC. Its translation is CAWARGRSEQFF.

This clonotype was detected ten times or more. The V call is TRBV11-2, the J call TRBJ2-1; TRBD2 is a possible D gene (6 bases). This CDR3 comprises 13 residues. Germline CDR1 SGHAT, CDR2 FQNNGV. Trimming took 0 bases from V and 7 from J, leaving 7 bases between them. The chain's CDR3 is CASSLEEGNEQFF. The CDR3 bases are TGTGCCAGCAGCTTAGAGGAGGGTAATGAGCAGTTCTTC.